These 2 T cell receptor beta chains originate from one sample sequenced in a study of shared clonotypes between healthy human individuals. TCRdb's table, derived via immunoSEQ multiplex PCR, lists solely in-frame clones and lacks some. The sample carries 800,000 to 1,200,000 clones, around 78% recorded once. Sequencing was done on a sample of memory CD4+ T cells from PBMCs. The subset here: CD45RA-negative fraction. The receptor set was obtained from a man between 18 and 35 years old in good health. Some clones in this sample may be carry-over from other donors' samples.

The chain uses TRBV5-1 and TRBJ2-1; D is possibly TRBD2 (5 bases). This CDR3 spans 15 amino acids. Trimming cost V 1 base and J 2 bases, with 10 bases left between them. In germline, CDR1 is SGHRS, CDR2 YFSETQ. The CDR3: CASSLFAEAYNEQFF. The CDR3 bases are TGCGCCAGCAGCTTGTTCGCGGAGGCCTACAATGAGCAGTTCTTC. The full variable domain, in which reference TRBV5-1 and TRBJ2-1 provide the parts outside the CDR3, is KAGVTQTPRYLIKTRGQQVTLSCSPISGHRSVSWYQQTPGQGLQFLFEYFSETQRNKGNFPGRFSGRQFSNSRSEMNVSTLELGDSALYLCASSLFAEAYNEQFFGPGTRLTVL.

This clone was observed a handful of times. The CDR3 loop is CASSPNRAGEKLFF. CDR3 coding DNA: TGTGCCAGCAGCCCCAACAGGGCGGGTGAAAAACTGTTTTTT. This sequence joins TRBV7-8 and TRBJ1-4, with D perhaps matching TRBD1 (6 bases). The CDR3 runs to 14 residues. CDR1 is SGHVS, CDR2 FQNEAQ, per germline. The V gene lost 5 bases and the J gene lost 7 bases, with 14 bases spanning the gap. The whole variable domain, remainder taken from reference TRBV7-8 and TRBJ1-4, is GAGVSQSPRYKVAKRGQDVALRCDPISGHVSLFWYQQALGQGPEFLTYFQNEAQLDKSGLPSDRFFAERPEGSVSTLKIQRTQQEDSAVYLCASSPNRAGEKLFFGSGTQLSVL.